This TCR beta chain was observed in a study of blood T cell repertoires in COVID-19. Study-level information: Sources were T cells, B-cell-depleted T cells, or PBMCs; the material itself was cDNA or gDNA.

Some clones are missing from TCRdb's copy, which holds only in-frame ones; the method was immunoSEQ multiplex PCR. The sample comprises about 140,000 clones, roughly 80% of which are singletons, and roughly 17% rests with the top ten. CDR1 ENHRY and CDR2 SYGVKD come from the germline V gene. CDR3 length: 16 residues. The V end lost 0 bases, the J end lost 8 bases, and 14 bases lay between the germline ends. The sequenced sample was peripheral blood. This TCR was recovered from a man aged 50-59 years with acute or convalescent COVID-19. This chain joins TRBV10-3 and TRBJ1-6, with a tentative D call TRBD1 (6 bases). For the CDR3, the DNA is TGTGCCATCAGTGAGTCCGGGACACGCCGTGATTCACCCCTCCACTTT. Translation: CAISESGTRRDSPLHF.